This TCR beta chain was sequenced for a study of blood T cell repertoires in COVID-19. The CDR3 is made up of 14 amino acids. The V gene's germline CDR1 is LNHDA and CDR2 SQIVND (reference sequence). Deletions cut 11 bases from V and 6 bases from J, with 17 bases between. The assay was immunoSEQ multiplex PCR, and TCRdb's table has in-frame clones only and misses some. Of approximately 150,000 clones in the sample, about 90% were seen once. The sample taken for sequencing was PBMCs or T cells enriched from blood (not recorded which). The clonotype originates from a woman in her forties who had been exposed to COVID-19. The chain carries TRBV19 and TRBJ1-6, with D perhaps matching TRBD1 (5 bases). The CDR3 DNA is TGTGCCGGAGGGAGGGGAAATGGTAATTCACCCCTCCACTTT. This translates into CAGGRGNGNSPLHF.